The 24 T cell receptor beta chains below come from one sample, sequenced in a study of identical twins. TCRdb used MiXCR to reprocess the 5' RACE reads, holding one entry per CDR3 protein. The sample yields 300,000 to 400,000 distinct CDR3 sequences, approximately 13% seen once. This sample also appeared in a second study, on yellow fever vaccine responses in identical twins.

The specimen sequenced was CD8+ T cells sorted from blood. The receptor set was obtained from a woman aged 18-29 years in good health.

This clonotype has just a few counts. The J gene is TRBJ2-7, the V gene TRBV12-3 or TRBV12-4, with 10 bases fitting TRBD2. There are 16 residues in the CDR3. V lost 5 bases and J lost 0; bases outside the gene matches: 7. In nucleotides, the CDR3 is TGTGCCAGCAGTACCCGGGGGACTAGCGTCTCCTACGAGCAGTACTTC. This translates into CASSTRGTSVSYEQYF.

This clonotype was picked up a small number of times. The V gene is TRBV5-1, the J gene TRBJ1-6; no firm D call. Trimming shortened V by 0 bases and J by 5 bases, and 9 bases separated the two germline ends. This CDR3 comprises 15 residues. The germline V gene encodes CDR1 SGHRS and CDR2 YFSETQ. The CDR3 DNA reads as TGCGCCAGCAGCTTGGCCCCGGCGGATAATTCACCCCTCCACTTT. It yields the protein CASSLAPADNSPLHF.

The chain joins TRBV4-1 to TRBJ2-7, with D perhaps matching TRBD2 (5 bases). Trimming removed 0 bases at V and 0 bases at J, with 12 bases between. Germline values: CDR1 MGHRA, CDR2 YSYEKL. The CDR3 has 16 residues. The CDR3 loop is CASSQDSVGVSYEQYF. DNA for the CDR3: TGCGCCAGCAGCCAAGATAGTGTCGGGGTCTCCTACGAGCAGTACTTC.

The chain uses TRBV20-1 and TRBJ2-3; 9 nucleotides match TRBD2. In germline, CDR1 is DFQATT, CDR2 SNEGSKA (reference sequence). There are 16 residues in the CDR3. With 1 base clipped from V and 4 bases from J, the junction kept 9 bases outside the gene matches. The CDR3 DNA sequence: TGCAGTGCTAGAGGCGGGGCGGGGGGGCCTGCAGATACGCAGTATTTT. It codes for CSARGGAGGPADTQYF.

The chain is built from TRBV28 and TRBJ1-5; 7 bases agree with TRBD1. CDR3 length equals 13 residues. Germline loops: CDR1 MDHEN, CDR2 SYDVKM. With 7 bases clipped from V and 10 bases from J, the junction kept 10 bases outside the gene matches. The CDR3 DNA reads TGTGCCAGCACAGACAGGGACTGGAGACCCCAGCATTTT. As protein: CASTDRDWRPQHF.

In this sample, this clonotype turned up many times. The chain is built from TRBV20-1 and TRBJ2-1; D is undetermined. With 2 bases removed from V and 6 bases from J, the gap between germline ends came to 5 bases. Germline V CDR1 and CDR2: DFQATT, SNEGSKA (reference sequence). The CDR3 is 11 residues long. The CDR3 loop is CSARLVNEQFF. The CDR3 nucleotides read TGCAGTGCTAGATTGGTCAATGAGCAGTTCTTC.

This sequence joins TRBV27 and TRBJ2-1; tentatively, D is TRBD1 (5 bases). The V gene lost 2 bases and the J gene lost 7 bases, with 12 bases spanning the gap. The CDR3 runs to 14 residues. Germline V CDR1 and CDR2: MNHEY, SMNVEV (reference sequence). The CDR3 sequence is CASSLMPPGNEQFF. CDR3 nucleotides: TGTGCCAGCAGTTTAATGCCCCCAGGGAATGAGCAGTTCTTC.

The DNA of the CDR3 is TGCGCCAGCAGCCAAGCCCCGGGACAGGGCTACGAGCAGTACGTC. Translation: CASSQAPGQGYEQYV. This chain links TRBV4-1 with TRBJ2-7; 9 nucleotides match TRBD1. V trimming: 1 base; J trimming: 3 bases; junction bases outside the gene matches: 4. There are 15 residues in the CDR3. Germline loops: CDR1 MGHRA, CDR2 YSYEKL.

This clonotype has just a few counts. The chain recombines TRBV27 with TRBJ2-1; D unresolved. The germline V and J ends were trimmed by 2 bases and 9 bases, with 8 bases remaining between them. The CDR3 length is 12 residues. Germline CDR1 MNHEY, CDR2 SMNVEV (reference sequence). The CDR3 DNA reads TGTGCCAGCAGTTTAAGGGCGTCTGAGCAGTTCTTC. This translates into CASSLRASEQFF.

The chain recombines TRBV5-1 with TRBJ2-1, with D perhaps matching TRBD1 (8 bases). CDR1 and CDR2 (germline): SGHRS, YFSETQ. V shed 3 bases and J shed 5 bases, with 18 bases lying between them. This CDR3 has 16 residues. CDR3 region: CASSWKTGEGNNEQFF. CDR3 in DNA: TGCGCCAGCAGCTGGAAGACAGGGGAGGGTAACAATGAGCAGTTCTTC.

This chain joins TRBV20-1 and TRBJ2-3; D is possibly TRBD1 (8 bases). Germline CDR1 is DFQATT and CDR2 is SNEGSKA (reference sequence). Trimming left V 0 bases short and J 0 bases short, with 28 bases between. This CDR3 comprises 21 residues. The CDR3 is CSARDVRGQGKTSRSTDTQYF. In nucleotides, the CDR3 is TGCAGTGCTAGAGATGTCCGCGGACAGGGAAAGACTAGCCGTAGCACAGATACGCAGTATTTT.

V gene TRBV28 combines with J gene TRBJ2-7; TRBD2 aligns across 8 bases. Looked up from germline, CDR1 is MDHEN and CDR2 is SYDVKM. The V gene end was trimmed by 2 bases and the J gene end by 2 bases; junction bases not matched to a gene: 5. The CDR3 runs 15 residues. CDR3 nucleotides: TGTGCCAGCAGTTTAAGACGGGAGGGCGCCTACGAGCAGTACTTC. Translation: CASSLRREGAYEQYF.

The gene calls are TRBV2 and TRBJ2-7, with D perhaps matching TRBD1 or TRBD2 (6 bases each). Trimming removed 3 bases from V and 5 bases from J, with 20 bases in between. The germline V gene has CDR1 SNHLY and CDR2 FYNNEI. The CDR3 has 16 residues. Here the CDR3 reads CASSEGAGTRVDEQYF. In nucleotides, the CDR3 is TGTGCCAGCAGTGAGGGGGCGGGAACAAGGGTGGACGAGCAGTACTTC.

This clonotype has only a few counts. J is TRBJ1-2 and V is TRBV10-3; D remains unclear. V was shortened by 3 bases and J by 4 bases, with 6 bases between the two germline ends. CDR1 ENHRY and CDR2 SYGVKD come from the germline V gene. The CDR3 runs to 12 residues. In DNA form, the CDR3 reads TGTGCCATCAGTGAAGATATCTATGGCTACACCTTC. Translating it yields CAISEDIYGYTF.

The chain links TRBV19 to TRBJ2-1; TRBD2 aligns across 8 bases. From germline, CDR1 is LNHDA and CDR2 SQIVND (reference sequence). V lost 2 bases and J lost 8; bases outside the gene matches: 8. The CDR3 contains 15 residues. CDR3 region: CASSIWSGSKDEQFF. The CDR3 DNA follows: TGTGCCAGTAGTATATGGAGCGGGAGTAAGGATGAGCAGTTCTTC.

The chain's CDR3 is CATSRAPGLAGSNEQFF. The CDR3 DNA reads TGTGCCACCAGCAGAGCTCCTGGACTAGCGGGGAGCAATGAGCAGTTCTTC. The rearrangement uses TRBV15 and TRBJ2-1, with 12 positions matching TRBD2. CDR1 is LNHNV and CDR2 is YYDKDF in the germline V gene (reference sequence). Losses at the gene ends were 1 base for V and 6 bases for J; bases not matched to a gene: 7. CDR3 length equals 17 residues.

The CDR3 DNA follows: TGTGCCAGCAGTTCCACGTGGACGGGGTACTACGAGCAGTACTTC. Translation: CASSSTWTGYYEQYF. The rearrangement links TRBV12-3 or TRBV12-4 to TRBJ2-7; perhaps TRBD2 as D (5 bases). Trimming left V 4 bases short and J 3 bases short, with 16 bases between. The CDR3 length is 15 residues.

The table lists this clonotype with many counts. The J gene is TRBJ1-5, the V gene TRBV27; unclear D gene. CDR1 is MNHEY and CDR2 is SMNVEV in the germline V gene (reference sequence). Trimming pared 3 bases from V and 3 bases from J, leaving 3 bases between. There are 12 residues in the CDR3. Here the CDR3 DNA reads TGTGCCAGCAGTTTCCCCAATCAGCCCCAGCATTTT. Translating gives CASSFPNQPQHF.

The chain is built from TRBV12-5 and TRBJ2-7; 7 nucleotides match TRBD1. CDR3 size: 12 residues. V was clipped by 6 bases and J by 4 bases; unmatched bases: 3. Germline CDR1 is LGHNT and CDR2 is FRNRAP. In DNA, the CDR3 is TGTGCTAGTGGACCGGACAGGTACGAGCAGTACTTC. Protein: CASGPDRYEQYF.

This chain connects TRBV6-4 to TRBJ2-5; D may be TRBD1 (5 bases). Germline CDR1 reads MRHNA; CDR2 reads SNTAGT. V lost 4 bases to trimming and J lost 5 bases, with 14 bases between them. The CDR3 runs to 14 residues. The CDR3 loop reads CASSAQGDGETQYF. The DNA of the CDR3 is TGTGCCAGCAGTGCCCAAGGGGATGGGGAGACCCAGTACTTC.

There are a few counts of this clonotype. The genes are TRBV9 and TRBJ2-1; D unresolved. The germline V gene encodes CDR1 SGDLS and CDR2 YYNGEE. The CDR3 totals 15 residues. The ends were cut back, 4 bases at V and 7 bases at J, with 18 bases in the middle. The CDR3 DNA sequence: TGTGCCAGCAGCCCACGGGCAGAGCCTCCGAATGAGCAGTTCTTC. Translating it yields CASSPRAEPPNEQFF.

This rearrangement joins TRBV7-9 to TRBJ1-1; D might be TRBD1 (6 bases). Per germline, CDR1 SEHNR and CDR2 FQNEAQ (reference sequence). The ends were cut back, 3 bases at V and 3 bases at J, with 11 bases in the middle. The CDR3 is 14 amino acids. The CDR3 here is CASSFPGAHTEAFF. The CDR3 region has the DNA TGTGCCAGCAGCTTCCCGGGGGCCCACACTGAAGCTTTCTTT.

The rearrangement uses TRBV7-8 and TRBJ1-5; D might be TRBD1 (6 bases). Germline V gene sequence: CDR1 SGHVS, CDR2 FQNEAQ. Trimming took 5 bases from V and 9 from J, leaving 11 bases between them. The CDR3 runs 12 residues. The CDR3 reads CASSKGGGPQHF. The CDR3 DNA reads TGTGCCAGCAGCAAAGGGGGGGGGCCCCAGCATTTT. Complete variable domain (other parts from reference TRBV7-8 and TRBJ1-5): GAGVSQSPRYKVAKRGQDVALRCDPISGHVSLFWYQQALGQGPEFLTYFQNEAQLDKSGLPSDRFFAERPEGSVSTLKIQRTQQEDSAVYLCASSKGGGPQHFGDGTRLSIL.

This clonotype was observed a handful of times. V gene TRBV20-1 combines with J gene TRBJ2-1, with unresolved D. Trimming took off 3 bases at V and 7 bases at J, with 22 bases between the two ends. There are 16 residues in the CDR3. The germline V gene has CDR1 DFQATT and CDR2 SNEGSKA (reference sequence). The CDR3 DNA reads TGCAGTGCTAGGGCGAGAAACGAAATGGGGTTGAATGAGCAGTTCTTC. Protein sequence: CSARARNEMGLNEQFF.